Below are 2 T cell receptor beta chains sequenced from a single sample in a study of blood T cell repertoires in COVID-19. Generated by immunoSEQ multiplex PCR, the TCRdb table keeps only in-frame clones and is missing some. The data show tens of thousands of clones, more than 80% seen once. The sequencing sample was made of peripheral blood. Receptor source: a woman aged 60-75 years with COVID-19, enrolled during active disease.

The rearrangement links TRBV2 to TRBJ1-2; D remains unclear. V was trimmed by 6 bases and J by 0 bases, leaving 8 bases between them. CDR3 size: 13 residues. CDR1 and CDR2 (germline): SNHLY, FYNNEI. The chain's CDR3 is CASRRDPNYGYTF. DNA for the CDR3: TGTGCCAGCAGAAGAGATCCTAACTATGGCTACACCTTC.

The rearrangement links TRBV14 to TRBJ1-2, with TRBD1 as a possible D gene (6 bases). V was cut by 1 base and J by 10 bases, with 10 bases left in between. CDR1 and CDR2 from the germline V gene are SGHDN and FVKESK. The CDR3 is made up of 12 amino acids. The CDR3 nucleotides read TGTGCCAGCAGCCAAGGGGGGGGCCTCTACACCTTC. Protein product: CASSQGGGLYTF.